The clone carrying this T cell receptor beta chain has only a few counts. These data come from a study of response to subunit inactivated influenza vaccine. TCRdb reanalysed the RT-PCR reads using MiXCR and keeps one entry per CDR3 protein. Of roughly 460,000 distinct CDR3 sequences listed, about a tenth are singletons. The sequencing used PBMCs from blood, collected more than 35 days after vaccination. The receptor's source is a man aged 45 to 65 who received an inactivated influenza vaccine.

Here the CDR3 DNA reads TGTGCCAGCAGCTTAGGCTTGTATAGCTCCTACGAGCAGTACTTC. Residues: CASSLGLYSSYEQYF. The genes are TRBV11-2 and TRBJ2-7; D uncertain. The V end lost 1 base, the J end lost 0 bases, and 10 bases lay between the germline ends. Per the germline V gene, CDR1 is SGHAT and CDR2 is FQNNGV. The CDR3 has 15 amino acids.